A selection of T cell receptor beta chains follows, all from one sample in a study of T cell responses to AZD1222 COVID-19 vaccine. The table came from immunoSEQ multiplex PCR; TCRdb's copy has only in-frame clones and leaves some out. The sample shows 4,500 or so clones, 75% to 90% of them seen only once. Sample: peripheral blood, taken 28 days after the second AZD1222 dose. These receptors came from an adult who received the AZD1222 COVID-19 vaccine. The conserved cysteine and the conserved F or W are not part of the CDR3 here. A D gene is named only where the DNA matches it firmly. Some rows mark clone size as missing; the rest say once, few, many or name a class of expanded clone.

abundance | d_gene | v_gene | CDR3aa
few | TRBD1 | TRBV24-1 | ATSDLVRQGAGEQF
. | . | TRBV5-8 | ASRLRATNEKLF
. | . | TRBV25-1 | ASSGDGGYEKLF
. | . | TRBV30 | AWSRGTLKEKLF
few | . | TRBV6-5 | ASSYDRGNEQF
. | . | TRBV7-9 | ASSLETGEADTQY
. | TRBD1 | TRBV27 | ASSSGGRNTEAF
. | . | TRBV5-8 | ASSLVPRVTEAF
. | TRBD2 | TRBV19 | ASRTSGINTGELF
. | TRBD2 | TRBV28 | ASSGTPRTGELF
. | TRBD2 | TRBV24-1 | ATSDTRGGRDTQY
. | . | TRBV6-5 | ASSLRASTDTQY
. | TRBD2 | TRBV7-8 | ASSSAGGDYEQY
few | . | TRBV6-5 | ASSPQGTGELF
. | . | TRBV11-3 | ASSLTQNTEAF
. | . | TRBV28 | ASKFDPKRKEGYT
. | . | TRBV28 | ASSPSGGRREKLF
. | . | TRBV11-2 | ASSSLKGPTGELF
. | TRBD2 | TRBV28 | ASSLMSGRAAGELF
. | TRBD1 | TRBV7-9 | ASSLGGTGGYEQY
. | . | TRBV5-4 | ASSLGGAGYGYT
. | . | TRBV6-6 | ASIQPLYNEQF
. | TRBD1 | TRBV19 | ASSEGQGDQPQH
once | TRBD1 | TRBV4-3 | ASSQAGTANYGYT
. | TRBD1 | TRBV30 | AWATGTNTGELF
. | . | TRBV9 | ASSVAGKDTQY
. | . | TRBV7-9 | ASSSTRSQY
. | . | TRBV3-1/TRBV3-2 | ASSRLTGGATGELF
. | . | TRBV18 | ASSPVRGQETQY
. | TRBD1 | TRBV5-1 | ASSLAGQDYGYT
. | TRBD1 | TRBV6-2/TRBV6-3 | ASSPKTGVDNQPQH
. | . | TRBV6-2/TRBV6-3 | ASSYLGQFNYGYT
. | TRBD1 | TRBV25-1 | ASSAQGGGNEKLF
. | TRBD1 | TRBV18 | ASSPLGQARANYGYT
. | . | TRBV5-6 | ASSYLVRRGRPGEQY
. | . | TRBV29-1 | SVRWGLNTEAF